Each of the 5 T cell receptor beta chains below was sequenced from the same sample in a study of CXCR3-negative and CXCR3-positive naive CD8 T cells (dated by TCRdb to between 2018 and 2020). TCRdb names NextSeq 550 as the instrument used. The Human TCR Profiling Kit (MiLaboratory) was used to prepare UMI-labeled 5' RACE TRB cDNA libraries. TCRdb reprocessed the reads and provides one entry for every CDR3 protein sequence; no DNA is given. This sample's records show about 130,000 distinct CDR3 sequences. The ten largest clones capture about 0.44% of the sample. Sequenced: naive CXCR3- CD8+ T cells from blood. The cell subset or site label of this sample denotes: CD45RO-CCR7+CD27+CD95- naive CD8+ T cells lacking CXCR3 (TNR3-). Receptors originate from a human donor in good health. Some clones in this sample may be carry-over from other donors' samples.

This rearrangement joins TRBV7-3 to TRBJ2-1; TCRdb designates TRBD2, a call that cannot be tested without DNA. This CDR3 has 16 amino acids. The germline V gene encodes CDR1 SGHTA and CDR2 FQGTGA. CDR3 protein: CASSLTGTSDYNEQFF.

The J gene is TRBJ2-1, the V gene TRBV29-1; TCRdb names TRBD1, which stays unverified in the absence of DNA. Germline CDR1 SQVTM, CDR2 ANQGSEA. CDR3 length equals 12 residues. CDR3 amino acids: CSDTQGANEQFF.

This sequence joins TRBV19 and TRBJ2-3; TCRdb reports TRBD1, a call that lacks DNA to check it against. The length of the CDR3 is 14 residues. The germline gives CDR1 LNHDA, CDR2 SQIVND (reference sequence). CDR3 sequence: CASSIPGRTDTQYF.

The rearrangement links TRBV21-1 to TRBJ2-5; TCRdb designates TRBD2, a call that cannot be tested without DNA. TRBV21-1 is a pseudogene. The CDR3 contains 16 residues. Here the CDR3 reads CASSPAPGLKRETQYF.

The chain is built from TRBV6-6 and TRBJ2-1; no DNA is available, so the TRBD1 call from TCRdb remains unchecked. This CDR3 is built from 16 residues. Germline loops: CDR1 MNHNY, CDR2 SVGAGI (reference sequence). CDR3: CASSPATGESYNEQFF.